The 27 T cell receptor beta chains presented below share a single source sample, sequenced in a study of blood T cell repertoires in COVID-19. The assay was immunoSEQ multiplex PCR, and TCRdb's table has in-frame clones only and misses some. Of over 200,000 clones in the sample, approximately 86% are singletons; the top ten hold roughly 0.8%. Sequenced material: peripheral blood. These receptors originate from a woman aged 25 to 39 with acute or convalescent COVID-19.

The chain is built from TRBV6-2 or TRBV6-3 and TRBJ2-7; weak D call: TRBD2 (6 bases). Trimming pared 2 bases from V and 3 bases from J, leaving 8 bases between. The germline gives CDR1 MNHEY, CDR2 SVGEGT. This CDR3 spans 13 amino acids. In DNA form, the CDR3 reads TGTGCCAGCAGTTACGGGCGGGGCTACGAGCAGTACTTC. This encodes CASSYGRGYEQYF.

The chain employs TRBV29-1 and TRBJ2-1; 9 nucleotides match TRBD2. Trimming cost V 5 bases and J 10 bases; bases outside gene matches: 12. Germline V CDR1 and CDR2: SQVTM, ANQGSEA. CDR3 length: 14 residues. The CDR3 bases are TGCAGCGTTACAGCGATAGCGGGAGTAGGAGAGCAGTTCTTC. This sequence encodes CSVTAIAGVGEQFF.

The chain has TRBV10-3 and TRBJ1-6; 7 positions agree with TRBD1. The V and J ends lost 7 bases and 7 bases, in that order; junction bases with no gene match: 13. This CDR3 spans 16 amino acids. Germline V CDR1 and CDR2: ENHRY, SYGVKD. The chain's CDR3 is CAITKEQGLGNSPLHF. In DNA form, the CDR3 reads TGTGCCATCACTAAGGAACAGGGGCTGGGAAATTCACCCCTCCACTTT.

The chain employs TRBV3-1 (or the pseudogene TRBV3-2) and TRBJ1-1; D is unresolved. The CDR3 totals 15 residues. Deletions cut 1 base from V and 0 bases from J, with 9 bases between. Germline CDR1 is LGHDT and CDR2 is YNNKEL (reference sequence). CDR3 sequence reads: CASSQGPGLNTEAFF. The CDR3 DNA follows: TGTGCCAGCAGCCAAGGACCAGGCCTGAACACTGAAGCTTTCTTT.

The table lists this clone with a count of one. The V and J genes are TRBV2 and TRBJ2-7, with TRBD1 identical over 7 bases. Germline V gives CDR1 SNHLY, CDR2 FYNNEI. After removal of 6 bases from V and 0 bases from J, the junction contained 8 bases not matched to a gene. The CDR3 is 15 residues long. CDR3 amino acids: CASSPQGVSSYEQYF. The CDR3 DNA reads TGTGCCAGCAGCCCCCAGGGGGTCAGCTCCTACGAGCAGTACTTC.

The J gene is TRBJ1-2, the V gene TRBV5-1, with no clear D. Germline V gene sequence: CDR1 SGHRS, CDR2 YFSETQ. V lost 4 bases and J lost 8, with 24 bases in between. This CDR3 has 16 amino acids. CDR3: CASSPGKGFETGGYTF. The CDR3 region has the DNA TGCGCCAGCAGCCCCGGTAAAGGGTTCGAGACGGGGGGCTACACCTTC.

The chain is built from TRBV18 and TRBJ1-6; D remains unclear. This CDR3 is built from 15 residues. The ends were cut back, 6 bases at V and 8 bases at J, with 17 bases in the middle. Germline CDR1 KGHSH, CDR2 LQKENI. The CDR3 sequence: CASSQQTPIDSPLHF. CDR3 in DNA: TGTGCCAGCTCTCAACAGACCCCGATAGATTCACCCCTCCACTTT.

The rearrangement uses TRBV6-5 and TRBJ2-3; D uncertain. V lost 2 bases to trimming and J lost 4 bases, with 7 bases between them. The CDR3 runs to 13 residues. Germline-derived CDR1 and CDR2 are MNHEY and SVGAGI. This chain's CDR3 is CASSYHSSDTQYF. Here the CDR3 DNA reads TGTGCCAGCAGTTACCACAGCTCAGATACGCAGTATTTT.

This sequence joins TRBV19 and TRBJ1-2; the D gene is possibly TRBD1 (6 bases). The V end was cut by 7 bases, the J end by 5 bases, with 20 bases between. The germline V gene encodes CDR1 LNHDA and CDR2 SQIVND (reference sequence). This CDR3 region has 15 residues. The CDR3 loop reads CASTNPGAGAYGYTF. The CDR3, as DNA: TGTGCCAGTACCAACCCCGGGGCAGGGGCTTATGGCTACACCTTC.

The CDR3 DNA is TGTGCCAGCAGTTACTCCCAGCGGGGCATAACTAATGAAAAACTGTTTTTT. Residues: CASSYSQRGITNEKLFF. The rearrangement links TRBV6-2 or TRBV6-3 to TRBJ1-4; tentatively, D is TRBD1 (5 bases). CDR3 length equals 17 residues. Trimming cost V 0 bases and J 1 base, with 12 bases left between them. The V gene's germline CDR1 is MNHEY and CDR2 SVGEGT.

The chain links TRBV19 to TRBJ2-1; 10 bases map to TRBD2. Germline loops: CDR1 LNHDA, CDR2 SQIVND (reference sequence). The CDR3 loop spans 17 amino acids. V shed 3 bases, J shed 4 bases, and the junction held 9 bases outside the gene matches. CDR3 sequence reads: CASSIGLAGDFYNEQFF. The CDR3 nucleotides are TGTGCCAGTAGTATTGGCCTAGCGGGAGACTTTTACAATGAGCAGTTCTTC.

The chain carries TRBV24-1 and TRBJ2-3; D remains unclear. CDR3 size: 15 residues. Trimming took 0 bases from V and 5 from J, leaving 11 bases between them. From germline, CDR1 is KGHDR and CDR2 SFDVKD. CDR3 in DNA: TGTGCCACCAGTGATTTGCTAGGCCCCGGAGATACGCAGTATTTT. This encodes CATSDLLGPGDTQYF.

The chain combines TRBV12-5 with TRBJ2-1, with D perhaps matching TRBD2 (6 bases). Germline V gene lookup returns CDR1 LGHNT and CDR2 FRNRAP. The CDR3 sequence is 15 residues long. V was pared by 0 bases and J by 5 bases, with 11 bases between. The CDR3 loop reads CASGLVKRANNEQFF. CDR3 coding DNA: TGTGCTAGTGGTTTGGTAAAGCGGGCCAACAATGAGCAGTTCTTC.

This chain connects TRBV10-3 to TRBJ2-7; tentatively, D is TRBD2 (6 bases). Germline V CDR1 and CDR2: ENHRY, SYGVKD. Trimming left V 3 bases short and J 3 bases short, with 15 bases between. The CDR3 sequence is 15 residues long. For the CDR3, the DNA is TGTGCCATCAGTGACTCCGGGGGAGTAGACTACGAGCAGTACTTC. Translation gives CAISDSGGVDYEQYF.

The V gene is TRBV6-2 or TRBV6-3, the J gene TRBJ2-7; D gene uncertain. This CDR3 has 13 amino acids. Germline V gene data show CDR1 as MNHEY and CDR2 as SVGEGT. V was clipped by 5 bases and J by 5 bases, with 13 bases between them. DNA for the CDR3: TGTGCCAGCAGTGCCGACACCCGGCACGAGCAGTACTTC. It yields the protein CASSADTRHEQYF.

This clone has only one observation. The V and J genes are TRBV11-3 and TRBJ2-3; 7 bases line up with TRBD2. This CDR3 has 19 amino acids. Per the germline V gene, CDR1 is SGHNT and CDR2 is YENEEA. V lost 2 bases and J lost 0; bases outside the gene matches: 14. CDR3 in amino acids: CASSLRTPGGRISTDTQYF. CDR3 DNA: TGTGCCAGCAGCTTAAGGACACCGGGGGGACGTATTAGCACAGATACGCAGTATTTT. Full variable domain (rest looked up from reference TRBV11-3 and TRBJ2-3): EAGVVQSPRYKIIEKKQPVAFWCNPISGHNTLYWYLQNLGQGPELLIRYENEEAVDDSQLPKDRFSAERLKGVDSTLKIQPAELGDSAVYLCASSLRTPGGRISTDTQYFGPGTRLTVL.

The V and J genes are TRBV4-3 and TRBJ1-6; D remains ambiguous. The ends were cut back, 1 base at V and 3 bases at J, with 7 bases in the middle. Germline V CDR1 and CDR2: LGHNA, YSLEER. CDR3 length equals 15 residues. As DNA, the CDR3 is TGCGCCAGCAGCCAAGTGAGGGACTATAATTCACCCCTCCACTTT. This codes for CASSQVRDYNSPLHF.

This clone was recorded a few times. V is TRBV11-3 and J is TRBJ2-7; D is ambiguous. V gave up 1 base and J gave up 1 base, with 8 bases separating them. CDR1 is SGHNT and CDR2 is YENEEA in the germline V gene. CDR3 size: 14 residues. CDR3 nucleotides: TGTGCCAGCAGCTTAGGTGTAGTATCCTACGAGCAGTACTTC. This encodes CASSLGVVSYEQYF.

The rearrangement joins TRBV9 to TRBJ2-1, with 7 bases that match TRBD2. This CDR3 is built from 15 residues. In germline, CDR1 is SGDLS, CDR2 YYNGEE. Germline trimming cut 0 bases from V and 6 bases from J; bases unmatched to any gene: 6. The CDR3 sequence is CASSVAASGSNEQFF. The CDR3 nucleotides are TGTGCCAGCAGCGTAGCGGCTAGCGGAAGCAATGAGCAGTTCTTC.

This clone was observed a single time. This rearrangement joins TRBV7-2 to TRBJ2-7; 8 bases match TRBD2. J gave up 5 bases and V 5 bases, and 8 bases lay outside the gene matches. Germline V gene lookup returns CDR1 SGHTA and CDR2 FQGNSA. This CDR3 has 14 residues. The CDR3 DNA reads as TGTGCCAGCAGCATCCGGGGGGGAATCAACGAGCAGTACTTC. Protein product: CASSIRGGINEQYF. The variable domain in full, with the rest retrieved from reference TRBV7-2 and TRBJ2-7, is GAGVSQSPSNKVTEKGKDVELRCDPISGHTALYWYRQSLGQGLEFLIYFQGNSAPDKSGLPSDRFSAERTGGSVSTLTIQRTQQEDSAVYLCASSIRGGINEQYFGPGTRLTVT.

The V and J genes are TRBV27 and TRBJ2-5, with 11 bases identical to TRBD2. Germline-derived CDR1 and CDR2 are MNHEY and SMNVEV (reference sequence). The trim removed 6 bases at V and 2 bases at J, leaving 8 bases unmatched. The CDR3 contains 16 residues. The CDR3 DNA reads as TGTGCCAGCAGGGAACTAGCGGGGGTAGTACAAGAGACCCAGTACTTC. It is translated as CASRELAGVVQETQYF.

This chain uses TRBV11-3 with TRBJ2-1; 10 nucleotides line up with TRBD2. Germline V CDR1 and CDR2: SGHNT, YENEEA. CDR3 length: 17 amino acids. V lost 1 base and J lost 4; bases outside the gene matches: 7. The CDR3 DNA follows: TGTGCCAGCAGCTTAGCAGTGCCACTAGCGGGGTACAATGAGCAGTTCTTC. Its protein is CASSLAVPLAGYNEQFF.

CDR3 nucleotide sequence: TGTGCCAGCAGCGTAGCGGCGGGTACGCAGTATTTT. The encoded protein is CASSVAAGTQYF. The gene calls are TRBV9 and TRBJ2-3; TRBD2 is a possible D gene (5 bases). The CDR3 extends over 12 amino acids. From germline, CDR1 is SGDLS and CDR2 YYNGEE. Trimming cost V 0 bases and J 8 bases, with 7 bases left between them.

This clone was recorded a few times. The chain uses TRBV27 and TRBJ2-7; 7 bases agree with TRBD1. This CDR3 spans 13 amino acids. Unmatched junction bases numbered 3, after V lost 4 bases and J lost 3 bases. CDR1 MNHEY and CDR2 SMNVEV come from the germline V gene (reference sequence). CDR3 nucleotide sequence: TGTGCCAGCAGTTGGACAGGCCGCTACGAGCAGTACTTC. This encodes CASSWTGRYEQYF.

The genes are TRBV12-5 and TRBJ2-4, with 7 bases identical to TRBD1. Trimming cost V 0 bases and J 9 bases; bases outside gene matches: 11. CDR1 and CDR2 (germline): LGHNT, FRNRAP. This CDR3 has 16 residues. The CDR3 sequence: CASGLVQGTVEIIQYF. DNA for the CDR3: TGTGCTAGTGGTTTGGTACAGGGGACGGTCGAAATCATTCAGTACTTC.

The sample holds a few counts of this clone. The genes are TRBV4-2 and TRBJ1-2; 8 bases line up with TRBD1. The CDR3 covers 13 residues. V was pared by 9 bases and J by 5 bases, with 8 bases of the junction left unmatched. Germline V gene data show CDR1 as LGHNA and CDR2 as YNFKEQ. For the CDR3, the DNA is TGTGCCAGTACCATACAGGGGGATTATGGCTACACCTTC. Amino acids: CASTIQGDYGYTF.

This chain links TRBV7-6 with TRBJ2-1; D is undetermined. With 5 bases removed from V and 4 bases from J, the gap between germline ends came to 12 bases. This CDR3 contains 14 residues. Germline lookup yields CDR1 SGHVS and CDR2 FNYEAQ. The CDR3 sequence: CASSPGERYNEQFF. CDR3 DNA: TGTGCCAGCAGCCCAGGTGAGAGATACAATGAGCAGTTCTTC.